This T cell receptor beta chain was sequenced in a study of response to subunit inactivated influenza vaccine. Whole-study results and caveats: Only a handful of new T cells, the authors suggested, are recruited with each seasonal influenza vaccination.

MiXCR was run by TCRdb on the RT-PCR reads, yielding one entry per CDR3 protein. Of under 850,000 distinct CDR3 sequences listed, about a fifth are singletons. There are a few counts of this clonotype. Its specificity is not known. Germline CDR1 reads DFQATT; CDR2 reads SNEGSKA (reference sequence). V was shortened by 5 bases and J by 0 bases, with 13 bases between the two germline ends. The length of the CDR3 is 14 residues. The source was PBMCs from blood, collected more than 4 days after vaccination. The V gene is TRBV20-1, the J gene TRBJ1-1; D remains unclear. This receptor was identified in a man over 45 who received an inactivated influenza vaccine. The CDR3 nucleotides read TGCAGTGCTCAACGCGGTTCCATGAACACTGAAGCTTTCTTT. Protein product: CSAQRGSMNTEAFF.